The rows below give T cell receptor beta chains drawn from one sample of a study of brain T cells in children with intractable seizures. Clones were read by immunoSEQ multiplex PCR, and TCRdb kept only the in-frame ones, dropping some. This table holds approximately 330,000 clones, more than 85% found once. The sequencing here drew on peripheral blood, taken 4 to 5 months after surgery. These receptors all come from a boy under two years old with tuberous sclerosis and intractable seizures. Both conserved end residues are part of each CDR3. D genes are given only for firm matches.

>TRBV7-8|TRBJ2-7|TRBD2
CASSYSGRVSYEQYF
TGTGCCAGCAGCTATAGCGGGAGGGTCTCCTACGAGCAGTACTTC
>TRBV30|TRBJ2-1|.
CAWSLLESNEQFF
TGTGCCTGGAGTCTACTAGAGAGTAATGAGCAGTTCTTC
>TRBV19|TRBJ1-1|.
CASSIEGASGNTEAFF
TGTGCCAGTAGTATAGAAGGGGCCTCCGGGAACACTGAAGCTTTCTTT
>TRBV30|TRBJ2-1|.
CAWGEREEQFF
TGTGCCTGGGGAGAGAGGGAGGAGCAGTTCTTC
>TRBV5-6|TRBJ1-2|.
CASSLGSGYGYTF
TGTGCCAGCAGCTTGGGTTCGGGCTATGGCTACACCTTC
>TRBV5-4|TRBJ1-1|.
CASSLMGGARTEAFF
TGTGCCAGCAGCTTGATGGGGGGGGCGAGAACTGAAGCTTTCTTT
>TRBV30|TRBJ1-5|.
CAWSTRGNQPQHF
TGTGCCTGGAGTACCAGGGGCAATCAGCCCCAGCATTTT
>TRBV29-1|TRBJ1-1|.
CSGRLITEAFF
TGCAGCGGACGACTTATTACTGAAGCTTTCTTT
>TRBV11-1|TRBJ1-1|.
CASSLGSGATEAFF
TGTGCCAGCAGCTTAGGGTCCGGGGCCACTGAAGCTTTCTTT
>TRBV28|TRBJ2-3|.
CASSLYSQEYTDTQYF
TGTGCCAGCAGTTTATATTCGCAGGAATACACAGATACGCAGTATTTT